This T cell receptor beta chain stems from a study of blood T cell repertoires in COVID-19. From germline, CDR1 is LNHDA and CDR2 SQIVND (reference sequence). CDR3 size: 13 residues. The trim removed 5 bases at V and 4 bases at J, leaving 4 bases unmatched. The repertoire was sequenced with immunoSEQ multiplex PCR; TCRdb's copy has only in-frame clones and lacks some. This table has roughly 220,000 clones, about four fifths appearing once. V and J are TRBV19 and TRBJ2-7; 8 nucleotides align to TRBD1. Input material: peripheral blood. This TCR was recovered from a woman aged 55-70 years with acute or convalescent COVID-19. CDR3 residues: CASSGDRGYEQYF. In nucleotides, the CDR3 is TGTGCCAGTAGTGGAGACAGGGGATACGAGCAGTACTTC.